This entry lists 8 T cell receptor beta chains sequenced from one sample in a study of blood T cell repertoires in COVID-19. Method: immunoSEQ multiplex PCR; TCRdb's copy keeps in-frame clones and lacks some. The sample yields roughly 59,000 clones, roughly four fifths seen once. Sequenced: peripheral blood. The source is a human donor in a cohort sampled during active COVID-19.

The table lists this clone with a count of one. J is TRBJ1-1 and V is TRBV5-6; tentatively, D is TRBD1 (5 bases). Trimming pared 0 bases from V and 0 bases from J, leaving 12 bases between. The CDR3 has 16 residues. Germline V gene data show CDR1 as SGHDT and CDR2 as YYEEEE. The CDR3 region is CASSLVRANLNTEAFF. In nucleotides, the CDR3 is TGTGCCAGCAGCTTGGTCAGGGCAAACCTGAACACTGAAGCTTTCTTT.

The gene calls are TRBV7-3 and TRBJ2-7; 10 positions agree with TRBD1. The CDR3 is 15 amino acids. Germline CDR1 is SGHTA and CDR2 is FQGTGA. V lost 5 bases to trimming and J lost 5 bases; unmatched junction nucleotides: 9. The CDR3 is CASSIQGQGSHEQYF. The CDR3 nucleotides read TGTGCCAGCAGCATACAGGGACAGGGGTCCCACGAGCAGTACTTC. The variable domain in full, completed from reference TRBV7-3 and TRBJ2-7, reads GAGVSQTPSNKVTEKGKYVELRCDPISGHTALYWYRQSLGQGPEFLIYFQGTGAADDSGLPNDRFFAVRPEGSVSTLKIQRTERGDSAVYLCASSIQGQGSHEQYFGPGTRLTVT.

The chain employs TRBV28 and TRBJ2-7, with D perhaps matching TRBD1 (5 bases). CDR3 length: 17 amino acids. The V end lost 4 bases, the J end lost 3 bases, and 22 bases lay between the germline ends. Per the germline V gene, CDR1 is MDHEN and CDR2 is SYDVKM. The CDR3 nucleotides read TGTGCCAGCAGTTATTTTCGTCTAAGGGCAGGGAACTACGAGCAGTACTTC. Encoded protein: CASSYFRLRAGNYEQYF.

The rearrangement uses TRBV7-9 and TRBJ2-7; D perhaps matches TRBD1 (5 bases). The CDR3 spans 12 residues. Trimming took off 5 bases at V and 5 bases at J, with 10 bases between the two ends. Germline lookup yields CDR1 SEHNR and CDR2 FQNEAQ (reference sequence). CDR3 sequence: CASSRDSNEQYF. In DNA form, the CDR3 reads TGTGCCAGCAGCCGCGACAGCAACGAGCAGTACTTC.

The rearrangement joins TRBV6-1 to TRBJ1-5, with TRBD1 identical over 7 bases. CDR3 length: 15 amino acids. In germline, CDR1 is MNHNS, CDR2 SASEGT. The V and J ends lost 1 base and 6 bases, in that order; junction bases with no gene match: 6. The chain's CDR3 is CASSEGRGLTQPQHF. CDR3 nucleotides: TGTGCCAGCAGTGAAGGAAGGGGGCTGACTCAGCCCCAGCATTTT.

This chain links TRBV21-1 with TRBJ2-2; TRBD2 is taken as the D call from the table, unchecked against the DNA. TRBV21-1 is a listed pseudogene. The length of the CDR3 is 19 residues. The CDR3 here is CASSTRLAGGPLGTGELFF. CDR3 bases: TGTGCCAGCAGCACCCGACTAGCGGGAGGGCCTTTGGGAACCGGGGAGCTGTTTTTT.

J is TRBJ1-2 and V is TRBV7-9; 7 positions match TRBD1. V was clipped by 7 bases and J by 1 base; unmatched bases: 6. The germline V gene has CDR1 SEHNR and CDR2 FQNEAQ (reference sequence). This CDR3 spans 14 amino acids. This chain's CDR3 is CASTRQGGNYGYTF. The CDR3 DNA reads as TGTGCCAGCACCCGGCAGGGGGGTAACTATGGCTACACCTTC.

V gene TRBV6-2 or TRBV6-3 combines with J gene TRBJ2-7; 10 bases line up with TRBD1. Germline CDR1 MNHEY, CDR2 SVGEGT. The ends lost 5 bases at V and 4 bases at J; junction bases unmatched: 8. The length of the CDR3 is 15 residues. CDR3 DNA sequence: TGTGCCAGCAGTGCACCGGGACAGGGGTTGTACGAGCAGTACTTC. It specifies CASSAPGQGLYEQYF.